Following are 3 T cell receptor beta chains from one sample sequenced in a study of T cells after yellow fever vaccination. TCRdb reprocessed the 5' RACE reads with MiXCR, giving one entry per CDR3 protein. The repertoire holds 350,000 to 450,000 distinct CDR3 sequences, with roughly a sixth as singletons. Sequences were derived from PBMCs, sampled before the yellow fever booster vaccination. Receptor source: a man between 18 and 35 years old who received the YFV17D yellow fever vaccine.

The chain uses TRBV20-1 and TRBJ1-2, with 8 bases fitting TRBD1. CDR1 and CDR2 from the germline V gene are DFQATT and SNEGSKA (reference sequence). There are 13 residues in the CDR3. J was trimmed by 3 bases and V by 4 bases; bases with no gene match: 4. CDR3 protein: CSAIGQGYYGYTF. The CDR3 DNA follows: TGCAGTGCTATAGGACAGGGCTACTATGGCTACACCTTC.

The chain combines TRBV5-1 with TRBJ1-1; the D is unclear. CDR1 and CDR2 from the germline V gene are SGHRS and YFSETQ. Trimming cost V 4 bases and J 0 bases, with 19 bases left between them. The CDR3 loop spans 17 amino acids. The CDR3 DNA is TGCGCCAGCAGCGTACAAACCGACGACCGGATGAACACTGAAGCTTTCTTT. This encodes CASSVQTDDRMNTEAFF.

V gene TRBV12-3 or TRBV12-4 combines with J gene TRBJ2-1; D might be TRBD1 (6 bases). The CDR3 loop spans 15 amino acids. V was cut by 5 bases and J by 10 bases, with 21 bases left in between. For the CDR3, the DNA is TGTGCCAGCAGTCTCACAGGGTCCTACAATCGGGAGCAGTTCTTC. It encodes CASSLTGSYNREQFF.